A selection of T cell receptor beta chains follows, all from one sample in a study of blood T cell repertoires in COVID-19. Assay: immunoSEQ multiplex PCR; the TCRdb copy retains only in-frame clones and omits some. Of tens of thousands of clones listed, about four fifths are singletons. Material for sequencing was peripheral blood. These receptors came from a man in his forties or fifties with acute or convalescent COVID-19. Each CDR3 is given with its conserved first and last residue. The order of the fields is J gene, D gene, clone size, V gene, CDR3 DNA, CDR3 protein. A D gene is named only where the DNA matches it firmly. Size values are once, few and many counts, or a class for expanded clones, and some rows have none.

TRBJ2-1,-,-,TRBV5-1,TGCGCCAGCAGCTCCCGGAGGCCGGAATTTGAGCAGTTCTTC,CASSSRRPEFEQFF
TRBJ2-3,TRBD2,-,TRBV11-2,TGTGCCAGCAGCGCGGGACTACCTAGCACAGATACGCAGTATTTT,CASSAGLPSTDTQYF
TRBJ1-5,TRBD1,once,TRBV7-8,TGTGCCAGCACCGAGGGACAGGGTATAGGCTATAGCAATCAGCCCCAGCATTTT,CASTEGQGIGYSNQPQHF
TRBJ2-3,-,-,TRBV5-6,TGTGCCAGCAGCTTGGACGGAGCTAGCACAGATACGCAGTATTTT,CASSLDGASTDTQYF
TRBJ1-1,TRBD1,-,TRBV6-6,TGTGCCAGCACTACGGGACAGGGGATGAGAGCCACTGAAGCTTTCTTT,CASTTGQGMRATEAFF
TRBJ2-1,-,-,TRBV2,TGTGCCAGCAGAGAACAGGGTCTCGGTGAGCAGTTCTTC,CASREQGLGEQFF
TRBJ2-7,TRBD2,-,TRBV7-9,TGTGCCAGCAGCCCGGGGGAGCGGGGGGGCCAATACGAGCAGTACTTC,CASSPGERGGQYEQYF
TRBJ2-5,TRBD2,-,TRBV6-5,TGTGCCAGCCAAGTTAGCGGGCCTCCACAGACCCAGTACTTC,CASQVSGPPQTQYF
TRBJ2-7,-,few,TRBV7-6,TGTGCCAGCAGCCAATCGGGGGTCCCTACGGGCGAGCAGTACTTC,CASSQSGVPTGEQYF
TRBJ2-7,-,-,TRBV6-5,TGTGCCAGCCAAACACTAACAGGGAAGAACGAGCAGTACTTC,CASQTLTGKNEQYF
TRBJ1-1,TRBD1,-,TRBV27,TGTGCCAGCAGTTTTTCTTACAGGGGCCTAGGAGGGACTGAAGCTTTCTTT,CASSFSYRGLGGTEAFF
TRBJ2-7,TRBD2,-,TRBV4-3,TGCGCCAGCAGCCGGGGACTAGCGGGAGTTCAATACGAGCAGTACTTC,CASSRGLAGVQYEQYF
TRBJ1-5,TRBD1,few,TRBV29-1,TGCAGCGTGACTACAGGGGGCAATCAGCCCCAGCATTTT,CSVTTGGNQPQHF
TRBJ2-3,TRBD2,-,TRBV5-6,TGTGCCAGCAGCCGCCGGACTAGCGGTAGCACAGATACGCAGTATTTT,CASSRRTSGSTDTQYF
TRBJ2-5,-,-,TRBV28,TGTGCCAGCAGTTCCACGGAGCCGATGCAGTACTTC,CASSSTEPMQYF
TRBJ2-3,-,-,TRBV11-1,TGTGCCAGCAGCTTAATTGGGGCACAAGATACGCAGTATTTT,CASSLIGAQDTQYF
TRBJ1-3,TRBD1,once,TRBV6-4,TGTGCCAGCAGTCCCGGGACAGGGGCTGGAAACACCATATATTTT,CASSPGTGAGNTIYF
TRBJ1-4,-,-,TRBV5-1,TGCGCCAGCAGCTTGACAGGGTTGAGTAATGAAAAACTGTTTTTT,CASSLTGLSNEKLFF
TRBJ2-7,-,-,TRBV28,TGTGCCAGCAACCAGAACTACGAGCAGTACTTC,CASNQNYEQYF
TRBJ2-1,TRBD2,-,TRBV6-5,TGTGCCAGCAGTTACTCGAGCGGGGGGAACAATGAGCAGTTCTTC,CASSYSSGGNNEQFF
TRBJ1-3,-,-,TRBV19,TGTGCCAGTAGGGACAACTCTGGAAACACCATATATTTT,CASRDNSGNTIYF
TRBJ1-2,-,-,TRBV5-1,TGCGCCAGCAGCTCCCTGGACAGCCTCTTCTATGGCTACACCTTC,CASSSLDSLFYGYTF
TRBJ1-4,-,-,TRBV18,TGTGCCAGCTCACCAGCACAGAAGACAACTAATGAAAAACTGTTTTTT,CASSPAQKTTNEKLFF
TRBJ2-1,-,-,TRBV5-6,TGTGCCAGCAGCTTGTACGGCGGGTTGGTCAATGAGCAGTTCTTC,CASSLYGGLVNEQFF
TRBJ2-7,-,-,TRBV7-9,TGTGCCAGCAGCTTCGGTCGGAGGGGACTCTCCCTAGACTCCTACGAGCAGTACTTC,CASSFGRRGLSLDSYEQYF
TRBJ1-5,TRBD1,-,TRBV28,TGTGCCAGCAGTTTCCGACAGGGAATGCAGCCCCAGCATTTT,CASSFRQGMQPQHF
TRBJ2-7,-,-,TRBV14,TGTGCCAGCAGCCACGGTAACGAGCAGTACTTC,CASSHGNEQYF
TRBJ1-5,-,once,TRBV6-5,TGTGCCGCCGGAGGTCAGCCCCAGCATTTT,CAAGGQPQHF
TRBJ1-4,TRBD1,-,TRBV15,TGTGCCACCAGCACGACCTGGGACAGGGGGTTTGAAAAACTGTTTTTT,CATSTTWDRGFEKLFF
TRBJ1-3,-,once,TRBV4-3,TGCGCCAGCAGCCAAGATCCGACAGCTGGAAACACCATATATTTT,CASSQDPTAGNTIYF
TRBJ2-7,TRBD1,few,TRBV5-8,TGTGCCAGCAGCTTGGCCTGGGACAGGCTCCGCGAGCAGTACTTC,CASSLAWDRLREQYF
TRBJ1-6,-,-,TRBV27,TGTGCCAGCAGTTTATCGAAGGGAGCTCCTTCACCCCTCCACTTT,CASSLSKGAPSPLHF
TRBJ1-6,TRBD1,few,TRBV14,TGTGCCAGCAGCCATCGGACTATCGGGACAGACTCCTATAATTCACCCCTCCACTTT,CASSHRTIGTDSYNSPLHF
TRBJ1-3,-,-,TRBV2,TGTGCCAGCAGTGAATATACGGTCTCTGGAAACACCATATATTTT,CASSEYTVSGNTIYF
TRBJ1-3,-,-,TRBV6-6,TGTGCCAGCAGGCAGTCCCAGGGAGGTAATGCAAACACCATATATTTT,CASRQSQGGNANTIYF
TRBJ1-6,TRBD1,-,TRBV6-6,TGTGCCAGCAGTTACGGGGGACAGCTGCCAAATTCACCCCTCCACTTT,CASSYGGQLPNSPLHF
TRBJ1-1,-,few,TRBV11-2,TGTGCCAGCAGCTTAGATACCCTCGGCGGGGGCACCGCTGAAGCTTTCTTT,CASSLDTLGGGTAEAFF